The present T cell receptor beta chain was sequenced within a study of cytomegalovirus exposure and HLA in healthy donors. This CDR3 is 14 amino acids long. Germline CDR1 is LGHNA and CDR2 is YSLEER. V was clipped by 0 bases and J by 8 bases, with 8 bases between them. PCR amplification relied on 60 Vbeta primers (plus 13 Jbeta primers). Repertoires were generated with immunoSEQ multiplex PCR, while TCRdb's copy carries only in-frame clones and drops some. Of roughly 99,000 clones listed, about 72% are singletons. This rearrangement joins TRBV4-3 to TRBJ1-6; no clear D gene. This TCR was recovered from a man aged 18-30 years in good health and CMV-seronegative. Specimen: PBMCs. CDR3 nucleotide sequence: TGCGCCAGCAGCCAAGACCTGGGAGATTCACCCCTCCACTTT. Protein product: CASSQDLGDSPLHF.